This T cell receptor (beta chain) was sequenced in a study of cytomegalovirus exposure and HLA in healthy donors. Use of 60 Vbeta and 13 Jbeta primers characterized the PCR. Using immunoSEQ multiplex PCR, the repertoire was profiled, and TCRdb retains in-frame clones only, with some absent. Of approximately 170,000 clones in the sample, roughly 77% were seen once. Trimming cost V 0 bases and J 5 bases, with 15 bases left between them. In germline, CDR1 is SGHKS, CDR2 YYEKEE (reference sequence). The CDR3 covers 16 residues. This chain links TRBV5-5 with TRBJ1-5, with D perhaps matching TRBD1 (5 bases). The sequence was obtained from a man younger than 35 in good health and CMV-seropositive. The sample was PBMCs. The CDR3 sequence: CASSLDRLIYDQPQHF. The CDR3 nucleotides are TGTGCCAGCAGCTTGGACAGGTTGATATACGATCAGCCCCAGCATTTT.